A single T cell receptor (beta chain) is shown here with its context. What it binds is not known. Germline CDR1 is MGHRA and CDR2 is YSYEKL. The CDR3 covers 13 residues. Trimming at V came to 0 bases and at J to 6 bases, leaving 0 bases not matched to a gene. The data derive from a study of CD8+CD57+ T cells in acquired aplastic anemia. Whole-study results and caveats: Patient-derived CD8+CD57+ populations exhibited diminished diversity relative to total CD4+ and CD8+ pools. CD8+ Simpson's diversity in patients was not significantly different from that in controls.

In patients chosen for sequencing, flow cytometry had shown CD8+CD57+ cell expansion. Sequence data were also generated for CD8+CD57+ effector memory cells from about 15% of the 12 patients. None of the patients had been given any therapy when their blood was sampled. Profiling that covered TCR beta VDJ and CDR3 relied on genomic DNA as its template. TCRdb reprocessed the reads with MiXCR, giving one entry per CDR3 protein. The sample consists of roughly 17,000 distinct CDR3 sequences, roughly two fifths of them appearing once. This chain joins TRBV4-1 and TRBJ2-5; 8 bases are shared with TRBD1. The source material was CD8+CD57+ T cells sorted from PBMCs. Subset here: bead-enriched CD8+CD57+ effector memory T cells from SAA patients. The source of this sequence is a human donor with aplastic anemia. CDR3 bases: TGCGCCAGCAGCCAAGACAGGGGGCAGACCCAGTACTTC. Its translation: CASSQDRGQTQYF.